The 8 T cell receptor beta chains listed next were all sequenced from one sample in a study of shared clonotypes between healthy human individuals (dated by TCRdb to 2020 to 2021). The method behind the library was the immunoSEQ multiplex PCR assay. This is the immuneACCESS table as TCRdb keeps it, with only in-frame sequences that have V and J called. A part of the clones is gone; compared with another copy, unresolved V genes explain less than half, and the rest is unexplained. The table for this sample lists about 1,800,000 clones; approximately 94% of them were counted only once. The top ten hold 1.2% of the sample. CD8 naive samples were CD45RO-negative cells positively selected for CCR7, giving a CD45RA+CCR7+ population that excluded TemRA cells. The specimen sequenced was naive CD8+ T cells sorted from blood. This specimen's cell subset or site label, interpreted: CD45RA+CCR7+. The receptor set was obtained from a man between 18 and 35 years old in good health.

This clone is a singleton in its sample. V gene TRBV13 combines with J gene TRBJ2-3; perhaps D is TRBD1 or TRBD2 (5 bases each). The CDR3 covers 15 residues. Germline loops: CDR1 PRHDT, CDR2 FYEKMQ (reference sequence). The V end lost 2 bases, the J end lost 2 bases, and 11 bases lay between the germline ends. CDR3 coding DNA: TGTGCCAGCAGCTTAACCGGGGACCTCACAGATACGCAGTATTTT. As protein: CASSLTGDLTDTQYF.

The chain links TRBV7-9 to TRBJ2-7; TRBD2 agrees at 12 bases. CDR1 SEHNR and CDR2 FQNEAQ come from the germline V gene (reference sequence). There are 17 residues in the CDR3. Losses at the gene ends were 4 bases for V and 0 bases for J; bases not matched to a gene: 7. The CDR3 DNA reads TGTGCCAGCAGCTCGTGGACTAGCGGGGACAGCTCCTACGAGCAGTACTTC. Translating it yields CASSSWTSGDSSYEQYF.

The rearrangement links TRBV19 to TRBJ1-1, with TRBD1 identical over 8 bases. Germline CDR1 is LNHDA and CDR2 is SQIVND (reference sequence). The J segment lost 3 bases and the V segment lost 4 bases, leaving 7 bases of the junction unmatched. There are 15 residues in the CDR3. As DNA, the CDR3 is TGTGCCAGTAGTAACAGACAGGGGATCCACACTGAAGCTTTCTTT. As protein: CASSNRQGIHTEAFF.

This chain uses TRBV9 with TRBJ2-1; 10 nucleotides agree with TRBD2. The J segment lost 8 bases and the V segment lost 0 bases, leaving 20 bases of the junction unmatched. The length of the CDR3 is 20 residues. Germline loops: CDR1 SGDLS, CDR2 YYNGEE. In DNA form, the CDR3 reads TGTGCCAGCAGCGTAGAAGGAAGTGGGGCTAGCGGGAGTTCTTTGGATGAGCAGTTCTTC. It specifies CASSVEGSGASGSSLDEQFF.

The genes are TRBV6-5 and TRBJ1-2; 9 nucleotides align to TRBD1. The V and J ends lost 5 bases and 6 bases, in that order; junction bases with no gene match: 4. This CDR3 has 13 amino acids. Germline V lookup: CDR1 MNHEY, CDR2 SVGAGI. CDR3 nucleotide sequence: TGTGCCAGCAGTCAGGACAGGGGAGATGGCTACACCTTC. Amino acid sequence: CASSQDRGDGYTF.

The V gene is TRBV27, the J gene TRBJ2-3; possibly TRBD2 for D (8 bases). The CDR3 has 17 residues. Trimming left V 5 bases short and J 3 bases short, with 21 bases between. Germline lookup yields CDR1 MNHEY and CDR2 SMNVEV (reference sequence). As DNA, the CDR3 is TGTGCCAGCAGTATAGAGGGGGCGGGGGGTAGGACAGATACGCAGTATTTT. Protein: CASSIEGAGGRTDTQYF.

The chain combines TRBV6-7 with TRBJ1-5; D possibly corresponds to TRBD1 (5 bases). TRBV6-7 is an open reading frame whose function is uncertain. The ends were cut back, 2 bases at V and 7 bases at J, with 18 bases in the middle. The CDR3 covers 16 residues. Here the CDR3 DNA reads TGTGCCAGCAGTTACCCGGGACGGCCGGCCTTCCAGCCCCAGCATTTT. Translating gives CASSYPGRPAFQPQHF.

This clone appeared a single time. The gene calls are TRBV13 and TRBJ2-1; 8 nucleotides line up with TRBD2. Germline values: CDR1 PRHDT, CDR2 FYEKMQ (reference sequence). Trimming took 5 bases from V and 5 from J; bases not matched to a gene: 11. This CDR3 is 16 amino acids long. The CDR3 coding sequence is TGTGCCAGCAGCCCCCAACTAGCGGAAGGGAACAATGAGCAGTTCTTC. The encoded protein is CASSPQLAEGNNEQFF. The full variable domain, with the rest looked up from reference TRBV13 and TRBJ2-1, is AAGVIQSPRHLIKEKRETATLKCYPIPRHDTVYWYQQGPGQDPQFLISFYEKMQSDKGSIPDRFSAQQFSDYHSELNMSSLELGDSALYFCASSPQLAEGNNEQFFGPGTRLTVL.